This T cell receptor beta chain was captured by sequencing in a study of shared clonotypes between healthy human individuals. The protocol was immunoSEQ multiplex PCR, while the TCRdb copy is restricted to in-frame clones and leaves out a portion. The sample lists 650,000 to 700,000 clones, roughly 87% occurring once. Study observations and caveats: Naive CD4 clonotypes were shared across several donors at 4.5% to 6%.

Of note for this clone: The antigen remains unidentified.

Germline lookup yields CDR1 MNHEY and CDR2 SVGAGI. Trimming stripped 0 bases from V and 5 bases from J, with 8 bases between. The CDR3 totals 14 residues. The rearrangement joins TRBV6-5 to TRBJ1-5; D call uncertain. The source of this sequence is a man aged 18 to 35 in good health. Some clones in this sample may be carry-over from other donors' samples. Sequencing was carried out using memory CD8+ T cells from PBMCs. The sample's subset: CD45RO+ cells pooled with CCR7-negative TemRA cells. Here the CDR3 reads CASSYSSEHQPQHF. The CDR3, as DNA: TGTGCCAGCAGTTACTCATCGGAACATCAGCCCCAGCATTTT.